This TCR beta chain was obtained from a study of cytomegalovirus exposure and HLA in healthy donors. The study, taken as a whole, reports: The CMV antigen specificity of a few CMV-associated chains was confirmed through in vitro analysis. Researchers counted about 150 TCR beta chains as cytomegalovirus-associated. In an earlier analysis, about 87% or about 30%: the productive usage of most TCR beta V segments.

A note on this clone: What it recognizes is unknown.

It was with 60 Vbeta and 13 Jbeta primers that the PCR ran. Clones were read by immunoSEQ multiplex PCR, and TCRdb kept only the in-frame ones, dropping some. The sample has about 140,000 clones, around 80% seen once. V lost 5 bases, J lost 4 bases, and 5 bases stayed unmatched. This CDR3 is built from 13 residues. The germline gives CDR1 SQVTM, CDR2 ANQGSEA. Everyone who donated was a healthy bone marrow donor. The V and J genes are TRBV29-1 and TRBJ2-3; 8 bases align to TRBD2. Sequenced sample: PBMCs. The origin of this receptor is a man aged 25 to 40 in good health. CDR3 in DNA: TGCAGCGTTTTTAGCGGGGACCCAGATACGCAGTATTTT. This codes for CSVFSGDPDTQYF.